The 19 T cell receptor beta chains given below trace back to one sample, sequenced in a study of blood T cell repertoires in COVID-19. Sequencing was performed with immunoSEQ multiplex PCR; in TCRdb, only in-frame clones are kept and a portion is missing. The table lists roughly 300,000 clones, about 92% of them singletons. Material for sequencing was PBMCs or T cells enriched from blood (not recorded which). Receptors originate from a woman aged 25 to 39 who had recovered from COVID-19.

The V and J genes are TRBV24-1 and TRBJ2-2; 11 positions match TRBD1. There are 15 residues in the CDR3. Germline values: CDR1 KGHDR, CDR2 SFDVKD. Trimming at V came to 4 bases and at J to 8 bases, leaving 5 bases not matched to a gene. The CDR3 DNA is TGTGCCACCAGTGAAAGGGACAGGGGGAGGGGGGAGCTGTTTTTT. Residues: CATSERDRGRGELFF.

The chain links TRBV28 to TRBJ1-1, with a weak D call TRBD1 (5 bases). The V gene's germline CDR1 is MDHEN and CDR2 SYDVKM. Trimming removed 5 bases at V and 3 bases at J, with 16 bases between. CDR3 size: 15 residues. Here the CDR3 reads CASSRSGGRDTEAFF. In DNA form, the CDR3 reads TGTGCCAGCAGTCGTTCGGGGGGTAGGGACACTGAAGCTTTCTTT.

The CDR3 nucleotides are TGTGCCAGTAGTATTCGTCCTGGCACAGATACGCAGTATTTT. Protein: CASSIRPGTDTQYF. The chain employs TRBV19 and TRBJ2-3; D call uncertain. The V and J ends lost 3 bases and 1 base respectively, with 8 bases between them. Germline CDR1 LNHDA, CDR2 SQIVND (reference sequence). The CDR3 totals 14 residues.

The chain has TRBV6-2 or TRBV6-3 and TRBJ2-1; 11 bases align to TRBD2. Trimming cost V 5 bases and J 12 bases; bases outside gene matches: 12. There are 15 residues in the CDR3. The germline CDR1 and CDR2 sequences are MNHEY and SVGEGT. The CDR3 coding sequence is TGTGCCAGCAGTCGCACTAGCGGGGGTGCACTAGTGCAGTTCTTC. As protein: CASSRTSGGALVQFF.

The CDR3 protein is CASSSKSLYRGMNTEAFF. In DNA, the CDR3 is TGTGCCAGCAGCTCCAAATCCCTATACAGGGGCATGAACACTGAAGCTTTCTTT. This chain joins TRBV13 and TRBJ1-1, with 7 bases lining up with TRBD1. CDR3 length: 18 residues. The V gene's germline CDR1 is PRHDT and CDR2 FYEKMQ (reference sequence). The ends lost 4 bases at V and 0 bases at J; junction bases unmatched: 14.

The V and J genes are TRBV24-1 and TRBJ2-3, with 9 bases lining up with TRBD1. J gave up 2 bases and V 4 bases, and 9 bases lay outside the gene matches. Germline V gene lookup returns CDR1 KGHDR and CDR2 SFDVKD. The CDR3 consists of 17 residues. CDR3 sequence: CATSEPGQGFLTDTQYF. Here the CDR3 DNA reads TGTGCCACCAGTGAACCGGGACAGGGATTTCTCACAGATACGCAGTATTTT.

The chain uses TRBV5-5 and TRBJ1-5; no clear D. The CDR3 is 15 residues long. Germline V lookup: CDR1 SGHKS, CDR2 YYEKEE (reference sequence). V lost 5 bases to trimming and J lost 0 bases, with 12 bases between them. The CDR3 protein is CASSPSEASNQPQHF. Here the CDR3 DNA reads TGTGCCAGCAGTCCCAGCGAAGCTAGCAATCAGCCCCAGCATTTT.

The CDR3 DNA follows: TGTGCCAGCAGCCAAACGGGACTATCGAACACCGGGGAGCTGTTTTTT. It codes for CASSQTGLSNTGELFF. This rearrangement joins TRBV7-9 to TRBJ2-2; TRBD2 matches at 7 bases. Germline values: CDR1 SEHNR, CDR2 FQNEAQ (reference sequence). V lost 5 bases to trimming and J lost 0 bases; unmatched junction nucleotides: 6. The CDR3 contains 16 residues.

The genes are TRBV29-1 and TRBJ1-1; the match to TRBD1 covers 11 bases. In germline, CDR1 is SQVTM, CDR2 ANQGSEA. With 3 bases clipped from V and 3 bases from J, the junction kept 0 bases outside the gene matches. The CDR3 consists of 13 residues. For the CDR3, the DNA is TGCAGCGTTGAGGGACAGGGGGACACTGAAGCTTTCTTT. The encoded protein is CSVEGQGDTEAFF.

This chain connects TRBV5-6 to TRBJ1-1, with TRBD1 matching over 7 bases. There are 14 residues in the CDR3. The trim removed 4 bases at V and 3 bases at J, leaving 6 bases unmatched. Germline V CDR1 and CDR2: SGHDT, YYEEEE. The CDR3 coding sequence is TGTGCCAGCAGCAACCGACAGGGTGACACTGAAGCTTTCTTT. Translating gives CASSNRQGDTEAFF.

In DNA form, the CDR3 reads TGTGCCAGCAGGAGGGGGCAGTCCTATAATTCACCCCTCCACTTT. It yields the protein CASRRGQSYNSPLHF. This chain links TRBV6-5 with TRBJ1-6; 7 positions agree with TRBD1. This CDR3 is 15 amino acids long. Germline assignment: CDR1 MNHEY and CDR2 SVGAGI. Germline trimming cut 6 bases from V and 1 base from J; bases unmatched to any gene: 3.

In its sample, this clone was seen a few times. The gene calls are TRBV7-9 and TRBJ2-1; the D gene is possibly TRBD2 (6 bases). The CDR3 extends over 16 amino acids. The V end lost 5 bases, the J end lost 6 bases, and 20 bases lay between the germline ends. Germline CDR1 SEHNR, CDR2 FQNEAQ (reference sequence). This chain's CDR3 is CASSPPGLVTLNEQFF. CDR3 in DNA: TGTGCCAGCAGCCCACCGGGACTGGTTACCCTCAATGAGCAGTTCTTC.

The chain recombines TRBV28 with TRBJ2-3, with 9 nucleotides matching TRBD2. The V segment lost 7 bases and the J segment 6 bases; nucleotides outside the gene matches: 14. The V gene's germline CDR1 is MDHEN and CDR2 SYDVKM. CDR3 length: 16 residues. For the CDR3, the DNA is TGTGCCAGCACACACCATAGCGGGAGTCTTTTGGATACGCAGTATTTT. This sequence encodes CASTHHSGSLLDTQYF.

The rearrangement links TRBV19 to TRBJ2-3; D gene ambiguous. CDR1 is LNHDA, CDR2 SQIVND, per germline (reference sequence). The CDR3 contains 16 residues. Between the trimmed V and J ends, which lost 3 bases and 2 bases, there was a span of 15 bases. The CDR3 nucleotides read TGTGCCAGTAGTATTGGCGCAGGTCTGAACACAGATACGCAGTATTTT. Translation gives CASSIGAGLNTDTQYF.

V is TRBV18 and J is TRBJ2-7; D possibly corresponds to TRBD1 (6 bases). The CDR3 is 12 residues long. Trimming removed 3 bases at V and 12 bases at J, with 15 bases between. Germline lookup yields CDR1 KGHSH and CDR2 LQKENI. CDR3 sequence: CASSPTNRDRYF. For the CDR3, the DNA is TGTGCCAGCTCACCGACTAACAGGGATCGGTACTTC.

This clone was detected only a few times. The chain combines TRBV19 with TRBJ2-5; 7 bases align to TRBD1. CDR3 length: 14 amino acids. Germline lookup yields CDR1 LNHDA and CDR2 SQIVND (reference sequence). V lost 7 bases, J lost 1 base, and 6 bases stayed unmatched. The CDR3 sequence: CASTGTESQETQYF. The CDR3 DNA reads as TGTGCCAGTACGGGGACAGAGAGCCAAGAGACCCAGTACTTC.

In its sample, this clone was seen once. The chain employs TRBV7-8 and TRBJ2-3; 8 bases align to TRBD2. CDR3 length: 16 residues. Germline lookup yields CDR1 SGHVS and CDR2 FQNEAQ. Germline trimming cut 5 bases from V and 0 bases from J; bases unmatched to any gene: 7. The CDR3 sequence is CASSPRGGGSTDTQYF. The DNA for the CDR3 is TGTGCCAGCAGCCCCCGGGGCGGGGGGAGCACAGATACGCAGTATTTT.

This rearrangement joins TRBV24-1 to TRBJ1-6; the D gene is possibly TRBD1 (6 bases). Trimming left V 10 bases short and J 5 bases short, with 20 bases between. CDR3 length: 16 residues. Germline-derived CDR1 and CDR2 are KGHDR and SFDVKD. The CDR3 nucleotides are TGTGCCACGCCGGGCAGGGGTTGTATCGATAATTCACCCCTCCACTTT. Translated: CATPGRGCIDNSPLHF.

The chain uses TRBV21-1 and TRBJ2-5; the DNA was not compared with TRBD2, the D call given in the table. TRBV21-1 is an annotated pseudogene. CDR3 length: 15 residues. This CDR3 is CASSTGLAEQETQYF. Written as DNA, the CDR3 is TGTGCCAGCAGCACGGGACTAGCGGAACAAGAGACCCAGTACTTC.